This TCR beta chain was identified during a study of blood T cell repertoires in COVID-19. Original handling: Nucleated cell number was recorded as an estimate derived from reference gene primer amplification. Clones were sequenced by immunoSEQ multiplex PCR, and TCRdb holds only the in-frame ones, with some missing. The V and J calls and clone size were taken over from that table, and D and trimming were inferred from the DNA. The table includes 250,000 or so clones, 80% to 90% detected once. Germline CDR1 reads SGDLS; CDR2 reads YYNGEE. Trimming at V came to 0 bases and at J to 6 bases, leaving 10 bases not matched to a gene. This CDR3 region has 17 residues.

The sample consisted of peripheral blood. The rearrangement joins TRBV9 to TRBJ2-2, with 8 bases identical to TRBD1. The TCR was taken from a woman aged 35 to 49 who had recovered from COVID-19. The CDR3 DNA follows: TGTGCCAGCAGCGTAGAAGGAAGGACAGGGTATCCCGGGGAGCTGTTTTTT. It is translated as CASSVEGRTGYPGELFF.